The clone carrying this T cell receptor beta chain came up once. Its matching antigen is unknown. This sample is part of a study of breast tumors, draining lymph nodes, adjacent tissues. Overall study results and limits: Tumor TCR diversity was below lymph nodes but above nontumor tissue. Most tumor T cells seemingly derive from lymph node, then expand in tumor.

Breast cancer patients provided tissue from their axillary draining lymph nodes. In TCRdb, the multiplex PCR reads were re-called with MiXCR into one record per CDR3 protein. Seen here are fewer than 90,000 distinct CDR3 sequences, roughly 29% observed once, and the top ten hold 7.5% to 10%. This CDR3 region has 14 residues. The junction had 7 bases not matched to a gene; V was cut back by 6 bases and J by 5 bases. CDR1 SQVTM and CDR2 ANQGSEA come from the germline V gene. This TCR derives from a female donor with breast cancer. Some clones in this sample may be carry-over from other donors' samples. J is TRBJ2-7 and V is TRBV29-1, with 13 bases matching TRBD2. What was sequenced was axillary lymph node tissue. The CDR3: CSVVTSGRMNEQYF. DNA for the CDR3: TGCAGCGTCGTGACTAGCGGGAGGATGAACGAGCAGTACTTC.